These 19 T cell receptor beta chains were all obtained from the same sample, sequenced in a study of blood T cell repertoires in COVID-19. Sequencing was performed with immunoSEQ multiplex PCR; in TCRdb, only in-frame clones are kept and a portion is missing. The repertoire holds approximately 100,000 clones, with 85% as singletons. The sequencing input was peripheral blood. The receptors were sampled from a woman in her seventies with active or convalescent COVID-19.

This clone was seen just once. The V call is TRBV6-5, the J call TRBJ2-7; TRBD2 agrees at 10 bases. The CDR3 spans 14 residues. Germline lookup yields CDR1 MNHEY and CDR2 SVGAGI. J gave up 1 base and V 6 bases, and 3 bases lay outside the gene matches. CDR3 region: CASRRTSGSYEQYF. The CDR3 DNA reads TGTGCCAGCAGACGGACTAGCGGTTCCTACGAGCAGTACTTC.

The J gene is TRBJ2-1, the V gene TRBV3-1 (or the pseudogene TRBV3-2); 9 bases are shared with TRBD2. The CDR3 sequence is 17 residues long. V lost 5 bases, J lost 2 bases, and 10 bases stayed unmatched. The germline V gene encodes CDR1 LGHDT and CDR2 YNNKEL (reference sequence). This chain's CDR3 is CASSDAFSGGPYNEQFF. The CDR3, as DNA: TGTGCCAGCAGCGACGCCTTTAGCGGGGGTCCCTACAATGAGCAGTTCTTC.

This chain links TRBV3-1 (or the pseudogene TRBV3-2) with TRBJ2-1, with 7 bases fitting TRBD1. The V gene's germline CDR1 is LGHDT and CDR2 YNNKEL (reference sequence). V gave up 3 bases and J gave up 5 bases; unmatched junction bases: 1. The CDR3 totals 13 residues. CDR3 residues: CASSQGQNNEQFF. The CDR3 DNA is TGTGCCAGCAGCCAGGGACAGAACAATGAGCAGTTCTTC.

The V call is TRBV2, the J call TRBJ1-1, with a possible D match to TRBD1 (6 bases). Germline CDR1 is SNHLY and CDR2 is FYNNEI. The CDR3 has 14 residues. V was shortened by 5 bases and J by 4 bases, with 14 bases between the two germline ends. The CDR3 reads CASSLDRRRTEAFF. As DNA, the CDR3 is TGTGCCAGCAGTCTCGACAGGCGTCGCACTGAAGCTTTCTTT.

This clone has more than one count but fewer than ten. This rearrangement joins TRBV6-1 to TRBJ1-5, with TRBD1 matching 9 bases. The germline V gene encodes CDR1 MNHNS and CDR2 SASEGT. The CDR3 contains 16 residues. After removal of 4 bases from V and 2 bases from J, the junction contained 6 bases not matched to a gene. CDR3 amino acids: CASSASTGGGNQPQHF. Here the CDR3 DNA reads TGTGCCAGCAGTGCATCGACAGGGGGGGGCAATCAGCCCCAGCATTTT.

The V gene is TRBV2, the J gene TRBJ1-5, with D possibly being TRBD1 (5 bases). V was trimmed by 6 bases and J by 2 bases, leaving 17 bases between them. The germline V gene has CDR1 SNHLY and CDR2 FYNNEI. The CDR3 has 16 residues. The CDR3 DNA sequence: TGTGCCAGCAGAACCCAGGGATCCTATGGCAATCAGCCCCAGCATTTT. Encoded protein: CASRTQGSYGNQPQHF.

The chain recombines TRBV30 with TRBJ2-4; a possible D gene is TRBD1 (5 bases). The V gene's germline CDR1 is GTSNPN and CDR2 SVGIG (reference sequence). V lost 5 bases to trimming and J lost 1 base, with 12 bases between them. There are 14 residues in the CDR3. The CDR3 spells CAWGRTSAKNIQYF. The DNA for the CDR3 is TGTGCCTGGGGGCGGACATCGGCCAAAAACATTCAGTACTTC. The full variable domain, in which reference TRBV30 and TRBJ2-4 provide the parts outside the CDR3, is SQTIHQWPATLVQPVGSPLSLECTVEGTSNPNLYWYRQAAGRGLQLLFYSVGIGQISSEVPQNLSASRPQDRQFILSSKKLLLSDSGFYLCAWGRTSAKNIQYFGAGTRLSVL.

The J gene is TRBJ1-2, the V gene TRBV7-9; the match to TRBD1 covers 7 bases. Germline V CDR1 and CDR2: SEHNR, FQNEAQ (reference sequence). The CDR3 extends over 14 amino acids. V shed 2 bases, J shed 7 bases, and the junction held 7 bases outside the gene matches. The CDR3 sequence: CASSLSQGGVGYTF. The CDR3 DNA follows: TGTGCCAGCAGCTTAAGTCAAGGGGGCGTTGGCTACACCTTC. Full variable domain (outside the CDR3, taken from reference TRBV7-9 and TRBJ1-2): DTGVSQNPRHKITKRGQNVTFRCDPISEHNRLYWYRQTLGQGPEFLTYFQNEAQLEKSRLLSDRFSAERPKGSFSTLEIQRTEQGDSAMYLCASSLSQGGVGYTFGSGTRLTVV.

The chain joins TRBV9 to TRBJ2-1, with TRBD1 matching 7 bases. Germline loops: CDR1 SGDLS, CDR2 YYNGEE. The CDR3 spans 16 residues. The V gene end was trimmed by 1 base and the J gene end by 1 base; junction bases not matched to a gene: 5. This CDR3 reads CASSVIGGLSYNEQFF. The CDR3 nucleotides read TGTGCCAGCAGCGTAATAGGGGGCCTTTCCTACAATGAGCAGTTCTTC.

The V call is TRBV5-1, the J call TRBJ2-1, with TRBD2 matching 8 bases. Germline lookup yields CDR1 SGHRS and CDR2 YFSETQ. The CDR3 spans 16 residues. The junction had 5 bases not matched to a gene; V was cut back by 0 bases and J by 3 bases. DNA for the CDR3: TGCGCCAGCAGCTTGGTTACGGGAGGGGGCTACAATGAGCAGTTCTTC. It codes for CASSLVTGGGYNEQFF.

This clone was seen just once. V usage is TRBV7-9 and J usage is TRBJ2-1; 7 positions agree with TRBD1. With 3 bases clipped from V and 9 bases from J, the junction kept 8 bases outside the gene matches. Germline V CDR1 and CDR2: SEHNR, FQNEAQ (reference sequence). The CDR3 contains 14 residues. CDR3 in DNA: TGTGCCAGCAGCTTCGGGACAGTCAACCGTGAGCAGTTCTTC. Protein product: CASSFGTVNREQFF. Together with reference TRBV7-9 and TRBJ2-1, the CDR3 gives the full variable domain: DTGVSQNPRHKITKRGQNVTFRCDPISEHNRLYWYRQTLGQGPEFLTYFQNEAQLEKSRLLSDRFSAERPKGSFSTLEIQRTEQGDSAMYLCASSFGTVNREQFFGPGTRLTVL.

The gene calls are TRBV15 and TRBJ2-3; 8 bases align to TRBD2. This CDR3 contains 14 residues. V was pared by 5 bases and J by 1 base, with 2 bases of the junction left unmatched. Germline V gives CDR1 LNHNV, CDR2 YYDKDF (reference sequence). The CDR3 DNA follows: TGTGCCACCAGCGTGACTAGCGGCACAGATACGCAGTATTTT. It is translated as CATSVTSGTDTQYF. Supplemented by reference TRBV15 and TRBJ2-3, the full variable domain reads DAMVIQNPRYQVTQFGKPVTLSCSQTLNHNVMYWYQQKSSQAPKLLFHYYDKDFNNEADTPDNFQSRRPNTSFCFLDIRSPGLGDTAMYLCATSVTSGTDTQYFGPGTRLTVL.

V is TRBV2 and J is TRBJ1-2, with 8 bases fitting TRBD1. V dropped 5 bases and J dropped 1; count of bases not matched to a gene: 6. The length of the CDR3 is 15 residues. The germline gives CDR1 SNHLY, CDR2 FYNNEI. The CDR3: CASSPQGGFNYGYTF. The CDR3, as DNA: TGTGCCAGCAGTCCACAGGGGGGGTTTAACTATGGCTACACCTTC.

This clone was seen a handful of times. The V and J genes are TRBV6-6 and TRBJ2-7; TRBD1 might be the D (5 bases). Between the trimmed V and J ends, which lost 2 bases and 6 bases, there was a span of 11 bases. Germline V gives CDR1 MNHNY, CDR2 SVGAGI (reference sequence). The CDR3 is 13 residues long. CDR3 region: CASSYINQGEQYF. The DNA of the CDR3 is TGTGCCAGCAGTTACATCAATCAGGGCGAGCAGTACTTC.

The chain links TRBV7-2 to TRBJ2-2; TRBD2 agrees at 9 bases. The trim removed 6 bases at V and 7 bases at J, leaving 12 bases unmatched. CDR1 is SGHTA, CDR2 FQGNSA, per germline. The CDR3 is 16 residues long. This CDR3 reads CASSRPGGRGGGELFF. The DNA of the CDR3 is TGTGCCAGCAGTCGTCCGGGCGGGAGGGGCGGCGGGGAGCTGTTTTTT. The full variable domain, rest sourced from reference TRBV7-2 and TRBJ2-2, is GAGVSQSPSNKVTEKGKDVELRCDPISGHTALYWYRQSLGQGLEFLIYFQGNSAPDKSGLPSDRFSAERTGGSVSTLTIQRTQQEDSAVYLCASSRPGGRGGGELFFGEGSRLTVL.

The chain couples TRBV7-2 to TRBJ2-5; a possible D gene is TRBD2 (5 bases). Trimming removed 1 base at V and 5 bases at J, with 11 bases between. Per the germline V gene, CDR1 is SGHTA and CDR2 is FQGNSA. The CDR3 consists of 14 residues. The CDR3 sequence is CASSLGRFRETQYF. The CDR3 region has the DNA TGTGCCAGCAGCTTAGGGAGGTTCCGGGAGACCCAGTACTTC.

The rearrangement joins TRBV19 to TRBJ2-7; TRBD2 matches at 11 bases. The germline V gene has CDR1 LNHDA and CDR2 SQIVND (reference sequence). This CDR3 spans 17 amino acids. With 5 bases clipped from V and 2 bases from J, the junction kept 11 bases outside the gene matches. The CDR3 here is CASSDPVTSGNPYEQYF. The CDR3 bases are TGTGCCAGTAGTGACCCCGTGACTAGCGGGAACCCCTACGAGCAGTACTTC.

The genes are TRBV6-5 and TRBJ1-1; TRBD1 might be the D (5 bases). Trimming removed 4 bases at V and 3 bases at J, with 9 bases between. The CDR3 contains 13 residues. Germline assignment: CDR1 MNHEY and CDR2 SVGAGI. In DNA, the CDR3 is TGTGCCAGCAGTTTTGACAGAGACACTGAAGCTTTCTTT. Encoded protein: CASSFDRDTEAFF.

The rearrangement uses TRBV10-2 and TRBJ2-1; D might be TRBD2 (6 bases). The CDR3 is made up of 14 amino acids. CDR1 is WSHSY and CDR2 is SAAADI in the germline V gene. Trimming took off 4 bases at V and 6 bases at J, with 13 bases between the two ends. The DNA for the CDR3 is TGCGCCAGCAGTGGTAGTGGGACTCGCAATGAGCAGTTCTTC. Translated, it gives CASSGSGTRNEQFF.